These T cell receptor beta chains were read from a single sample in a study of response to subunit inactivated influenza vaccine. From the RT-PCR reads, TCRdb called clonotypes with MiXCR, one entry per CDR3 protein. The sample shows some 150,000 distinct CDR3 sequences, more than 10% of them seen only once. The data were also submitted as part of a second study, on T cells expressing NK-cell markers.

This specimen consisted of CD8+ T cells sorted from PBMCs, obtained 11 to 12 days after vaccination. The receptor set was obtained from a man aged 50 to 60 who received an inactivated influenza vaccine. The CDR3 runs from the conserved cysteine through the conserved F or W. D genes are given only for firm matches. Clone size is shown for a subset of rows, as once, few, many or a class of expanded clone.

>TRBJ2-6|-|TRBV27|few
CASGLGAGANVLTF
TGTGCCAGCGGCTTGGGGGCTGGGGCCAACGTCCTGACTTTC
>TRBJ2-2|TRBD1|TRBV6-5|-
CASSYTRTGTGELFF
TGTGCCAGCAGTTACACCCGGACAGGGACCGGGGAGCTGTTTTTT
>TRBJ2-7|-|TRBV12-3/TRBV12-4|few
CASSTTRPGIPYEQYF
TGTGCCAGCAGTACAACCCGTCCCGGGATTCCCTACGAGCAGTACTTC
>TRBJ2-1|TRBD2|TRBV7-2|few
CASSGPTSATYNEQFF
TGTGCCAGCAGCGGACCGACTAGCGCCACGTACAATGAGCAGTTCTTC
>TRBJ2-5|-|TRBV12-3/TRBV12-4|-
CASSRPGVDQETQYF
TGTGCCAGCTCTCGTCCGGGGGTGGACCAAGAGACCCAGTACTTC
>TRBJ1-1|TRBD1|TRBV12-3/TRBV12-4|once
CASSDYIRSGTGLGAFF
TGTGCCAGCAGTGATTATATCCGATCCGGGACAGGGCTGGGGGCTTTCTTT
>TRBJ1-1|-|TRBV23-1|few
CASSQYGGPPGAFF
TGCGCCAGCAGTCAATACGGGGGGCCCCCAGGAGCTTTCTTT
>TRBJ1-5|-|TRBV12-3/TRBV12-4|-
CASSFKGGWYQPQHF
TGTGCCAGCAGTTTCAAAGGGGGTTGGTATCAGCCCCAGCATTTT
>TRBJ2-7|TRBD1|TRBV15|-
CATSLQGEHEQYF
TGTGCCACCAGCTTACAGGGGGAGCACGAGCAGTACTTC
>TRBJ2-2|TRBD2|TRBV6-1|-
CASSEPGLAGATGELFF
TGTGCCAGCAGTGAGCCAGGACTAGCGGGAGCCACCGGGGAGCTGTTTTTT
>TRBJ2-2|-|TRBV9|-
CASSAGVTGELFF
TGTGCCAGCAGCGCCGGGGTTACCGGGGAGCTGTTTTTT
>TRBJ1-1|-|TRBV4-3|-
CASSQYRGREAFF
TGCGCCAGCAGCCAATATCGGGGGCGTGAAGCTTTCTTT
>TRBJ2-2|-|TRBV6-5|-
CASSYSFANTGELFF
TGTGCCAGCAGTTACTCATTCGCGAACACCGGGGAGCTGTTTTTT
>TRBJ2-1|TRBD2|TRBV20-1|-
CSARFGLAGSEQFF
TGCAGTGCTAGATTTGGACTAGCGGGAAGCGAGCAGTTCTTC
>TRBJ1-1|-|TRBV7-9|-
CASSLAGSPPEAFF
TGTGCCAGCAGCTTAGCTGGAAGCCCCCCTGAAGCTTTCTTT
>TRBJ2-1|-|TRBV7-7|-
CASSLEFGAGNEQFF
TGTGCTAGCAGCTTAGAATTCGGGGCAGGGAATGAGCAGTTCTTC
>TRBJ1-1|TRBD1|TRBV10-3|few
CAISGTGTGGPYTEAFF
TGTGCCATCAGTGGAACCGGGACAGGGGGCCCGTACACTGAAGCTTTCTTT
>TRBJ1-3|-|TRBV7-6|-
CASSSYLVSGNTIYF
TGTGCCAGCAGCTCATACCTCGTCTCTGGAAACACCATATATTTT
>TRBJ2-7|TRBD2|TRBV28|few
CASTPQGGREQYF
TGTGCCAGCACCCCCCAGGGAGGGCGCGAGCAGTACTTC
>TRBJ2-3|TRBD2|TRBV4-3|few
CASSQGRGGRPDTQYF
TGCGCCAGCAGCCAAGGGCGGGGGGGCCGGCCAGATACGCAGTATTTT
>TRBJ1-1|-|TRBV5-1|-
CASSPREAPAFF
TGCGCCAGCAGCCCGAGAGAGGCGCCTGCTTTCTTT
>TRBJ2-2|-|TRBV6-5|-
CASSSEFRTGELFF
TGTGCCAGCAGTTCGGAATTCCGGACCGGGGAGCTGTTTTTT
>TRBJ2-2|-|TRBV6-2/TRBV6-3|-
CASSDTGELFF
TGTGCCAGCAGTGACACCGGGGAGCTGTTTTTT
>TRBJ1-5|-|TRBV28|many
CASSPQSNQPQHF
TGTGCCAGCAGTCCGCAGAGCAATCAGCCCCAGCATTTT
>TRBJ2-3|TRBD1|TRBV7-6|few
CASSLESGTGGPDTQYF
TGTGCCAGCAGCTTAGAGTCTGGGACAGGGGGCCCAGATACGCAGTATTTT
>TRBJ2-1|-|TRBV20-1|few
CSAKRTESYNEQFF
TGCAGTGCTAAGAGGACTGAGTCCTACAATGAGCAGTTCTTC
>TRBJ2-7|-|TRBV7-9|many
CASSGSPTYEQYF
TGTGCCAGCAGCGGTAGTCCTACCTACGAGCAGTACTTC
>TRBJ2-7|-|TRBV4-3|-
CASSQAEGRTYEQYF
TGCGCCAGCAGCCAAGCGGAGGGGAGAACCTACGAGCAGTACTTC
>TRBJ1-2|-|TRBV7-9|-
CASSLTLGQNYGYTF
TGTGCCAGCAGCCTAACCCTGGGGCAGAACTATGGCTACACCTTC
>TRBJ2-5|-|TRBV5-1|-
CASSFGAPKETQYF
TGCGCCAGCAGCTTTGGGGCCCCCAAAGAGACCCAGTACTTC
>TRBJ2-5|TRBD1|TRBV2|few
CAIISGGGEGTQYF
TGTGCCATCATCTCAGGGGGCGGCGAAGGGACCCAGTACTTC
>TRBJ2-1|-|TRBV11-2|-
CASSQNRVLIGEQFF
TGTGCCAGCAGCCAGAACAGGGTCCTGATCGGTGAGCAGTTCTTC
>TRBJ2-7|-|TRBV7-9|few
CASSWDSVEQYF
TGTGCCAGCAGCTGGGACTCCGTTGAGCAGTACTTC
>TRBJ2-2|-|TRBV5-6|few
CASSFWVPGELFF
TGTGCCAGCAGCTTTTGGGTTCCCGGGGAGCTGTTTTTT
>TRBJ2-7|-|TRBV7-9|-
CASSLSGKPYEQYF
TGTGCCAGCAGCTTATCGGGCAAGCCCTACGAGCAGTACTTC
>TRBJ1-1|-|TRBV20-1|-
CSADPGQGTEAFF
TGCAGTGCCGACCCGGGACAAGGGACTGAAGCTTTCTTT
>TRBJ1-1|-|TRBV15|many
CATSRDRHVSEAFF
TGTGCCACCAGCAGAGATCGGCATGTTTCGGAAGCTTTCTTT
>TRBJ2-1|TRBD2|TRBV27|few
CASSLWASGNNEQFF
TGTGCCAGCAGTTTATGGGCTAGCGGGAACAATGAGCAGTTCTTC
>TRBJ2-1|TRBD2|TRBV4-3|-
CASSHPSGRRVDEQFF
TGCGCCAGCAGCCATCCTAGCGGGAGAAGGGTGGATGAGCAGTTCTTC
>TRBJ2-2|-|TRBV27|many
CASSLSSGVSLNTGELFF
TGTGCCAGCAGTTTATCGTCAGGGGTCAGCCTGAACACCGGGGAGCTGTTTTTT
>TRBJ1-1|-|TRBV6-1|few
CASSPGAAVAEAFF
TGTGCCAGCAGCCCTGGGGCAGCGGTTGCTGAAGCTTTCTTT